Included here is one T cell receptor beta chain sequence, with context. The target antigen is unknown. In germline, CDR1 is MNHEY, CDR2 SVGAGI. The CDR3 covers 13 residues. Losses at the gene ends were 0 bases for V and 7 bases for J; bases not matched to a gene: 0. This record comes from a study of PD-1 blockade in mismatch repair-deficient tumors. Findings and caveats of the study: Rapid post-treatment expansion, then contraction, generally preceding radiologic response, marked tumor-resident clones.

Libraries were prepared by immunoSEQ multiplex PCR; TCRdb keeps only in-frame clonotypes and omits some of them. The sample records 100,000 or so clones, over 65% being singletons. This receptor was obtained from an adult with mismatch repair-deficient cancer. The chain couples TRBV6-5 to TRBJ2-1; 7 nucleotides agree with TRBD1. The sample in question was peripheral blood, obtained 30 to 36 weeks after starting pembrolizumab. Written as DNA, the CDR3 is TGTGCCAGCAGTTACTCGACAGGGAATGAGCAGTTCTTC. Translating it yields CASSYSTGNEQFF.